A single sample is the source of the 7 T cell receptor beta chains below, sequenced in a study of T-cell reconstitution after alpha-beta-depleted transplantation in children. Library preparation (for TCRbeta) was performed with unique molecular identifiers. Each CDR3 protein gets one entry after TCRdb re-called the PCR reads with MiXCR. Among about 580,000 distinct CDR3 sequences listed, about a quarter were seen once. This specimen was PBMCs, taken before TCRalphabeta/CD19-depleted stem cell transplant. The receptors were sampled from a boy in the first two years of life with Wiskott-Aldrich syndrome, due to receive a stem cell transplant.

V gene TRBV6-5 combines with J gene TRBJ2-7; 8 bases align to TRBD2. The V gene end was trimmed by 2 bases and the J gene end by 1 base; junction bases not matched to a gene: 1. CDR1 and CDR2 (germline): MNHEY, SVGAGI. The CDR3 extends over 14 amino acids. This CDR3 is CASSYGGRSYEQYF. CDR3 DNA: TGTGCCAGCAGTTACGGCGGGAGGTCCTACGAGCAGTACTTC.

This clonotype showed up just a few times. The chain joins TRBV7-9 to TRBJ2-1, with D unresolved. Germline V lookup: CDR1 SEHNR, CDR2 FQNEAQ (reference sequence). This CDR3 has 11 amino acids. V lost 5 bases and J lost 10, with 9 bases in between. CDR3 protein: CASSRYSEQFF. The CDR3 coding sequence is TGTGCCAGCAGCCGATATTCCGAGCAGTTCTTC.

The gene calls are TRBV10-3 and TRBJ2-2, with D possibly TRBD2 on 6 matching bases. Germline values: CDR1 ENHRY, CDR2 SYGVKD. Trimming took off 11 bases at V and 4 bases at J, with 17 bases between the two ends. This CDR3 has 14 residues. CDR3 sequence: CASAAGSSTGELFF. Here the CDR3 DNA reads TGTGCCTCCGCTGCGGGATCCTCCACCGGGGAGCTGTTTTTT.

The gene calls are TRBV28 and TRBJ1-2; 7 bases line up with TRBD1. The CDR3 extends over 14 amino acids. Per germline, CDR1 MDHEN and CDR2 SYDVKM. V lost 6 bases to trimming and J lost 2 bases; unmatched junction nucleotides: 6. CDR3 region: CASSLDRYNYGYTF. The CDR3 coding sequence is TGTGCCAGCAGCTTGGACAGGTACAACTATGGCTACACCTTC.

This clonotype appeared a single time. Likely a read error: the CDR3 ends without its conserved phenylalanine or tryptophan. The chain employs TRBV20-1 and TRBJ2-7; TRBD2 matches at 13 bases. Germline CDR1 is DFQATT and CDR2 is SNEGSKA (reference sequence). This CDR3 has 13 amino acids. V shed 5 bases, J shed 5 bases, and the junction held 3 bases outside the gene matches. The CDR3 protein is CSAWTSGSHEQYS. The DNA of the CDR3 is TGCAGTGCTTGGACTAGCGGGAGTCACGAGCAGTACTCC.

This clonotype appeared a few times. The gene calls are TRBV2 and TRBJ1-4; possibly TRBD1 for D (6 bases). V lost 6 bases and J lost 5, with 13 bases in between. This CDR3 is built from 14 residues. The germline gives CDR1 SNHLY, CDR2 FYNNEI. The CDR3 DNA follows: TGTGCCAGCAGGTTTGACCAGGGGAATGAAAAACTGTTTTTT. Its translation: CASRFDQGNEKLFF.

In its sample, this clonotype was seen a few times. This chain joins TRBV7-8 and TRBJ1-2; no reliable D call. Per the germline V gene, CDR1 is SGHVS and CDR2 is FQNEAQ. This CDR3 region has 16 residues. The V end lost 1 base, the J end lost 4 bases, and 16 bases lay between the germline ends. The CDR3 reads CASSLDRARMTYGYTF. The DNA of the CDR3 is TGTGCCAGCAGCTTAGATCGGGCCCGGATGACCTATGGCTACACCTTC.